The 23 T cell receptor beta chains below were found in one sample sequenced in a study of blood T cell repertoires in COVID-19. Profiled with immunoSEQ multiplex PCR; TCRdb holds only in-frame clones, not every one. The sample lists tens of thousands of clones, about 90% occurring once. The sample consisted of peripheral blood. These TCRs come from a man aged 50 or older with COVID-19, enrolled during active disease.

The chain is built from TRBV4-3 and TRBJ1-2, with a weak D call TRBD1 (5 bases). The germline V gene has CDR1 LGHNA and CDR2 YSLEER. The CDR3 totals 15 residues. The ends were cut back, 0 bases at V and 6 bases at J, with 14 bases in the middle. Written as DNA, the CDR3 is TGCGCCAGCAGCCAAGACTTGGGACTAGGGAATGGCTACACCTTC. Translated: CASSQDLGLGNGYTF.

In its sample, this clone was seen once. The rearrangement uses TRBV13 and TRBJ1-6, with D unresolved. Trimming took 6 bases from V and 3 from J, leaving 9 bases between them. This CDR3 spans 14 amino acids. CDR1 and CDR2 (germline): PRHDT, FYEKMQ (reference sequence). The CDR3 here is CASSPGLYNSPLHF. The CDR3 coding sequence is TGTGCCAGCAGTCCAGGACTCTATAATTCACCCCTCCACTTT.

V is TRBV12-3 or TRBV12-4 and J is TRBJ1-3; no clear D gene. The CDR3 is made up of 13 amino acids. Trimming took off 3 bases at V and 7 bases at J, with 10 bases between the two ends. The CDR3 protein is CASSFSEANTIYF. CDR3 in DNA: TGTGCCAGCAGTTTTTCAGAGGCGAACACCATATATTTT.

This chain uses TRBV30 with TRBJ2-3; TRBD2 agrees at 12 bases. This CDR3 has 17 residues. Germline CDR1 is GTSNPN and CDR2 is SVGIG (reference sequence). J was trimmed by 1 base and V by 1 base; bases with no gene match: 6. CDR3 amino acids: CAWSASSGGAGTDTQYF. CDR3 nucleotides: TGTGCCTGGAGTGCCTCTAGCGGGGGGGCAGGCACAGATACGCAGTATTTT.

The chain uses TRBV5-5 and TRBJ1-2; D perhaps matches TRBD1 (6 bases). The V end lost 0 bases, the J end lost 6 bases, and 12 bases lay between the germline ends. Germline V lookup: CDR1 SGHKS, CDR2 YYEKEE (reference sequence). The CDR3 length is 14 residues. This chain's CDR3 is CASSLAGGLDGYTF. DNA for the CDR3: TGTGCCAGCAGCTTGGCTGGGGGCCTGGATGGCTACACCTTC.

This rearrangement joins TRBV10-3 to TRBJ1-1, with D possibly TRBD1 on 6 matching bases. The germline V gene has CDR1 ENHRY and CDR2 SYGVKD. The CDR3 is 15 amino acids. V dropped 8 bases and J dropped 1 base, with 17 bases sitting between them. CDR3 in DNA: TGTGCCATCGGAGATACAGGGTGGGAGAACACTGAAGCTTTCTTT. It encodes CAIGDTGWENTEAFF.

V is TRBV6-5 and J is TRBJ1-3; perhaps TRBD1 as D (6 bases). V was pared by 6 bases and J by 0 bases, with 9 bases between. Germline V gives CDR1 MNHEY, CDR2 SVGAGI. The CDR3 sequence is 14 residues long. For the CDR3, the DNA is TGTGCCAGCAGGGACAGCAGCTCTGGAAACACCATATATTTT. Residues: CASRDSSSGNTIYF.

CDR3 DNA: TGTGCCATCAGTTGGACAGGGGTATCCGGGGAGCTGTTTTTT. This codes for CAISWTGVSGELFF. This sequence joins TRBV10-3 and TRBJ2-2; 9 bases match TRBD1. Germline loops: CDR1 ENHRY, CDR2 SYGVKD. Trimming at V came to 5 bases and at J to 6 bases, leaving 4 bases not matched to a gene. The CDR3 spans 14 residues.

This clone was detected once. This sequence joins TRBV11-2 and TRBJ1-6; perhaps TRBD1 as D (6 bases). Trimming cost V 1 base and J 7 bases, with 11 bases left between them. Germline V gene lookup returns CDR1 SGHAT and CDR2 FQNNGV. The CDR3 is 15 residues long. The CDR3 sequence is CASSLASGANSPLHF. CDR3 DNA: TGTGCCAGCAGCTTAGCATCAGGGGCCAATTCACCCCTCCACTTT.

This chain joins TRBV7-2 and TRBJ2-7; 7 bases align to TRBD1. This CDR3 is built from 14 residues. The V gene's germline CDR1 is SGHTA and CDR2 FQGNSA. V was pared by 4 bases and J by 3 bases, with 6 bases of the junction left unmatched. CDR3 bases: TGTGCCAGCAGCTCGGGACAGACCTTCTACGAGCAGTACTTC. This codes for CASSSGQTFYEQYF.

CDR3 bases: TGTGCCAGCAGCCCAACCAGCGGGGGACTCAATGAGCAGTTCTTC. Its protein product is CASSPTSGGLNEQFF. This sequence joins TRBV7-3 and TRBJ2-1; 8 nucleotides align to TRBD2. CDR3 size: 15 residues. CDR1 is SGHTA, CDR2 FQGTGA, per germline. J was trimmed by 6 bases and V by 5 bases; bases with no gene match: 9.

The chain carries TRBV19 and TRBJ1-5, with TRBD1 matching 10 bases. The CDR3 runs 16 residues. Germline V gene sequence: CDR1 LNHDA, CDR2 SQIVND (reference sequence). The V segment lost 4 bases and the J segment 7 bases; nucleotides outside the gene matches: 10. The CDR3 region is CASSTLTGGAVQPQHF. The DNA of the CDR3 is TGTGCCAGTAGTACGCTGACAGGGGGCGCCGTGCAGCCCCAGCATTTT.

The CDR3 bases are TGTGCCAGCAGCCAACACTTTTTGAGGCGGCTAGCAGAGTACGAGCAGTACTTC. Its protein is CASSQHFLRRLAEYEQYF. The chain joins TRBV3-1 (or the pseudogene TRBV3-2) to TRBJ2-7, with D possibly matching TRBD2 (5 bases). Germline assignment: CDR1 LGHDT and CDR2 YNNKEL (reference sequence). Trimming shortened V by 2 bases and J by 4 bases, and 24 bases separated the two germline ends. The CDR3 covers 18 residues.

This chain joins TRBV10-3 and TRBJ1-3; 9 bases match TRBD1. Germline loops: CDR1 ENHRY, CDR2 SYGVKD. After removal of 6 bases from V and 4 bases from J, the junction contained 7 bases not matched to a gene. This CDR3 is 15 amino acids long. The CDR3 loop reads CAIRPGQGTGNTIYF. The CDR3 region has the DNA TGTGCCATCAGACCGGGACAGGGTACGGGAAACACCATATATTTT.

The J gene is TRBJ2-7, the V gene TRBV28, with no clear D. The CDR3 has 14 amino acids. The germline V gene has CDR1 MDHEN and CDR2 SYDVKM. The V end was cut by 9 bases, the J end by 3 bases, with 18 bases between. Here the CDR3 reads CARELGHTRYEQYF. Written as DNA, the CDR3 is TGTGCCAGGGAGTTAGGTCACACCCGCTACGAGCAGTACTTC. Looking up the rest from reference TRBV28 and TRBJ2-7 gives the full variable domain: DVKVTQSSRYLVKRTGEKVFLECVQDMDHENMFWYRQDPGLGLRLIYFSYDVKMKEKGDIPEGYSVSREKKERFSLILESASTNQTSMYLCARELGHTRYEQYFGPGTRLTVT.

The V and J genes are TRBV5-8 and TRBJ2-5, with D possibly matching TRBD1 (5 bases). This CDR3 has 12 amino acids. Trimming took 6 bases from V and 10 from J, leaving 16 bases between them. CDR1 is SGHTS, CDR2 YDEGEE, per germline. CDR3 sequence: CASTLVQGIQYF. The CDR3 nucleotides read TGTGCCAGCACTTTGGTTCAGGGCATCCAGTACTTC.

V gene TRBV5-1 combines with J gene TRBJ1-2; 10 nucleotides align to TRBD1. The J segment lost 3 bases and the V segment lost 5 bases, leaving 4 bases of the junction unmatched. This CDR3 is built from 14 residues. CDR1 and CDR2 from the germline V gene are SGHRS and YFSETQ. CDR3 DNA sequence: TGCGCCAGCAGTTCCGGGACAGGGGACTATGGCTACACCTTC. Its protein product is CASSSGTGDYGYTF.

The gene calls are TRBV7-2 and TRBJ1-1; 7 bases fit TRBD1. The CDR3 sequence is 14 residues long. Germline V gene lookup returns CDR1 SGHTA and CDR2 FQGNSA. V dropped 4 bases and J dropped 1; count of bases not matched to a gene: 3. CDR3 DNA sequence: TGTGCCAGCAGCTCGGGACAGCCGAACACTGAAGCTTTCTTT. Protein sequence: CASSSGQPNTEAFF.

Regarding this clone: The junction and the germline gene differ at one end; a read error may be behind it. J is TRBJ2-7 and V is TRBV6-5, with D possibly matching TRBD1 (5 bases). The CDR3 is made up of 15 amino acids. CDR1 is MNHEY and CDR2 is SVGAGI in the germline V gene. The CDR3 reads CASSYIIGRGYEQYF. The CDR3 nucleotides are TGTGCCAGTAGTTACATTATAGGTAGGGGCTACGAGCAGTACTTC.

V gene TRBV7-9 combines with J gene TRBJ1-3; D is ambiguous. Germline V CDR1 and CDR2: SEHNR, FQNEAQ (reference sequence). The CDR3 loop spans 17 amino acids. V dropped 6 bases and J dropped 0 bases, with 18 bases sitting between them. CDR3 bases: TGTGCCAGCAGTCCTTATCATACTCGTAGCTCTGGAAACACCATATATTTT. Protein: CASSPYHTRSSGNTIYF.

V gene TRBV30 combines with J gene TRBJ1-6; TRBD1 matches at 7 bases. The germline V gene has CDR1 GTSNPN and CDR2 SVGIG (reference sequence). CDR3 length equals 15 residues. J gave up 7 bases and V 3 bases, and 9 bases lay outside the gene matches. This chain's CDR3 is CAWRKPGQRNSPLHF. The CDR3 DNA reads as TGTGCCTGGAGGAAACCGGGACAGCGGAATTCACCCCTCCACTTT. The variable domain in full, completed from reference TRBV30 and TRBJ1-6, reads SQTIHQWPATLVQPVGSPLSLECTVEGTSNPNLYWYRQAAGRGLQLLFYSVGIGQISSEVPQNLSASRPQDRQFILSSKKLLLSDSGFYLCAWRKPGQRNSPLHFGNGTRLTVT.

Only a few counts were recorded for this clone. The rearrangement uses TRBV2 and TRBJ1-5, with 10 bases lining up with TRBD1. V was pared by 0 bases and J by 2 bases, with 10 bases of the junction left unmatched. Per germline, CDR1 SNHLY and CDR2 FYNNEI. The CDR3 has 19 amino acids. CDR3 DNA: TGTGCCAGCAGTGAAGCACCGGGACAGGGGTTTTTGGGCAATCAGCCCCAGCATTTT. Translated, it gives CASSEAPGQGFLGNQPQHF.

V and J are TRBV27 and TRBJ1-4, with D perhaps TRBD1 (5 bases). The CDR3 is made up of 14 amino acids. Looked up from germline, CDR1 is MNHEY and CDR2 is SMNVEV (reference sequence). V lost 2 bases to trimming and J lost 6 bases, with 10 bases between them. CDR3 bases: TGTGCCAGCAGTTTAATAGGGGCGGATGAAAAACTGTTTTTT. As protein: CASSLIGADEKLFF. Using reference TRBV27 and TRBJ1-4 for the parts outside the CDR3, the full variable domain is EAQVTQNPRYLITVTGKKLTVTCSQNMNHEYMSWYRQDPGLGLRQIYYSMNVEVTDKGDVPEGYKVSRKEKRNFPLILESPSPNQTSLYFCASSLIGADEKLFFGSGTQLSVL.